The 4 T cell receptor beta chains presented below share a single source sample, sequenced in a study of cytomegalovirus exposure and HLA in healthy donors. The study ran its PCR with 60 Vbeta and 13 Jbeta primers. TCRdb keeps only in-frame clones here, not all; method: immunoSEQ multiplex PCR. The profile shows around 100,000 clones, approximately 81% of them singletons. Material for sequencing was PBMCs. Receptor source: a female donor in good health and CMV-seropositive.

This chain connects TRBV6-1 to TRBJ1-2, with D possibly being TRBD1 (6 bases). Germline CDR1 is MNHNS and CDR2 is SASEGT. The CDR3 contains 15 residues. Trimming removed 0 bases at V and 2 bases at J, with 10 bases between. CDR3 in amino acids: CASSEAPTGNYGYTF. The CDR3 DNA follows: TGTGCCAGCAGTGAAGCTCCTACAGGGAACTATGGCTACACCTTC.

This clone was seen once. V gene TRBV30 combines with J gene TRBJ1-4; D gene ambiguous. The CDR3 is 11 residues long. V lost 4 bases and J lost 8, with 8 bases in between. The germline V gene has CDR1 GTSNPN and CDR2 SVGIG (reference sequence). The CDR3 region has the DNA TGTGCCTGGAAGACGGAGGAAAAACTGTTTTTT. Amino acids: CAWKTEEKLFF.

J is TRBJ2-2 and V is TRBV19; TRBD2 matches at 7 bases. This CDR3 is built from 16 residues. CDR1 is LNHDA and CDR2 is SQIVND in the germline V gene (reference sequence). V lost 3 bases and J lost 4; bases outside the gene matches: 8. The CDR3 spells CASSISRGGGTGELFF. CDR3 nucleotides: TGTGCCAGTAGTATTAGTCGGGGCGGGGGCACCGGGGAGCTGTTTTTT. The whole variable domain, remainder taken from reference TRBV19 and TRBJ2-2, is DGGITQSPKYLFRKEGQNVTLSCEQNLNHDAMYWYRQDPGQGLRLIYYSQIVNDFQKGDIAEGYSVSREKKESFPLTVTSAQKNPTAFYLCASSISRGGGTGELFFGEGSRLTVL.

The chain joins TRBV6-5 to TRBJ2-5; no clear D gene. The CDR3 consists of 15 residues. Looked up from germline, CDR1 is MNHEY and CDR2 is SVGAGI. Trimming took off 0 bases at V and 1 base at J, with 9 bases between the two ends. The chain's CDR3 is CASSYSGLVQETQYF. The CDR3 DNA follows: TGTGCCAGCAGTTACTCAGGTCTAGTCCAAGAGACCCAGTACTTC.